This T cell receptor (beta chain) appears in the sequencing data of a study of Ad26.COV2.S vaccination and SARS-CoV-2 variants. Study-level background: Ad26.COV2.S was injected intramuscularly once or twice, 56 days apart.

The treatment here: around 19 received Ad26.COV2.S at low or high dose, single or two shots; about 5 received placebo; per-sample allocation not given. Sampling occurred on day 63 after the first vaccine or placebo injection. Using immunoSEQ multiplex PCR, the repertoire was profiled, and TCRdb retains in-frame clones only, with some absent. This sample carries some 320,000 clones, just over 85% of them seen once, and the ten largest clones take roughly 2.1%. The germline V gene encodes CDR1 MNHNY and CDR2 SVGAGI (reference sequence). V lost 4 bases and J 2 bases, leaving 9 bases between the germline ends. This CDR3 region has 13 residues.

The clonotype originates from a person aged 18-65 years who received the Ad26.COV2.S COVID-19 vaccine or a placebo. Sample: peripheral blood, taken in a trial of Ad26.COV2.S vaccine versus placebo. This chain joins TRBV6-6 and TRBJ2-7; no clear D. This CDR3 reads CASSSDGTYEQYF. The CDR3 region has the DNA TGTGCCAGCAGTTCCGACGGAACCTACGAGCAGTACTTC.